This TCR beta chain was identified during a study of cytomegalovirus exposure and HLA in healthy donors. Study as a whole: Of the donors genotyped, 398 in all, about 80% fell in the Caucasian-associated ancestry cluster.

The V segment lost 5 bases and the J segment 6 bases; nucleotides outside the gene matches: 6. CDR3 size: 15 residues. The germline CDR1 and CDR2 sequences are MRHNA and SNTAGT. Regarding this clone: The target antigen is unknown.

In the PCR, 60 Vbeta and 13 Jbeta primers were used. The table came from immunoSEQ multiplex PCR; TCRdb's copy has only in-frame clones and leaves some out. In the table there are about 59,000 clones, about four fifths of which are singletons. There were likely unrecorded immune exposures, though donors were nominally healthy when sampled. General study findings and limits: The study listed approximately 160 cytomegalovirus-associated TCR beta chains. There were some V segments, including TRBV6-2 and TRBV6-3, excluded as indistinguishable.

The chain carries TRBV6-4 and TRBJ2-1; 11 bases match TRBD2. Sequencing was done on a sample of PBMCs. This TCR came from a middle-aged woman in good health and CMV-seronegative. The CDR3 DNA is TGTGCCAGCAGTCCACTAGCGGGAGAGGGCAATGAGCAGTTCTTC. Encoded protein: CASSPLAGEGNEQFF.